The clone carrying this T cell receptor (beta chain) was counted at least ten times. Germline CDR1 is DFQATT and CDR2 is SNEGSKA (reference sequence). This CDR3 contains 13 residues. Losses at the gene ends were 2 bases for V and 4 bases for J; bases not matched to a gene: 4. These data are taken from a study of Graves' ophthalmopathy and Graves' hyperthyroidism. Participants with hyperthyroidism, aged 18 to 65, were newly diagnosed with under 2 months' duration. The authors amplified TCR beta CDR3 regions from RNA transcripts. First-round RT-PCR employed HTBI primers, with a second-round multiplex PCR after it. MiXCR, applied by TCRdb to the multiplex PCR reads, yields one record per CDR3 protein. Of just over 600,000 distinct CDR3 sequences in the sample, approximately 22% were seen once.

The material sequenced was peripheral blood. This TCR was sampled from a woman under 30 with stable Graves' hyperthyroidism. Some clones in this sample may be carry-over from other donors' samples. V usage is TRBV20-1 and J usage is TRBJ2-7; 8 bases are shared with TRBD1. CDR3 amino acids: CSARPRGRYEQYF. The CDR3 bases are TGCAGTGCTAGACCCAGGGGGCGATACGAGCAGTACTTC.